This section outlines one TCR beta chain sequence together with its context. The antigen remains unidentified. The germline gives CDR1 MNHEY, CDR2 SVGAGI. The junction had 2 bases not matched to a gene; V was cut back by 8 bases and J by 0 bases. This CDR3 comprises 13 residues. The method was immunoSEQ multiplex PCR; TCRdb's version includes in-frame clones alone and lacks a portion of them. The sample lists some 150,000 clones; over 85% were seen once. This sample stems from a study of T cell responses to AZD1222 COVID-19 vaccine. The wider study: Second-dose schedules of about 4 or about 12 weeks were combined.

Study-wide results and caveats: A mostly white British donor set with more females was recruited, and clonal diversity was possibly underestimated.

This specimen consisted of peripheral blood, obtained on day 0 of AZD1222 vaccination. The receptor was derived from an adult in good health. The chain carries TRBV6-5 and TRBJ2-3; 7 bases agree with TRBD2. The CDR3 sequence is CASQRDSTDTQYF. CDR3 coding DNA: TGTGCCAGCCAGCGGGACAGCACAGATACGCAGTATTTT.